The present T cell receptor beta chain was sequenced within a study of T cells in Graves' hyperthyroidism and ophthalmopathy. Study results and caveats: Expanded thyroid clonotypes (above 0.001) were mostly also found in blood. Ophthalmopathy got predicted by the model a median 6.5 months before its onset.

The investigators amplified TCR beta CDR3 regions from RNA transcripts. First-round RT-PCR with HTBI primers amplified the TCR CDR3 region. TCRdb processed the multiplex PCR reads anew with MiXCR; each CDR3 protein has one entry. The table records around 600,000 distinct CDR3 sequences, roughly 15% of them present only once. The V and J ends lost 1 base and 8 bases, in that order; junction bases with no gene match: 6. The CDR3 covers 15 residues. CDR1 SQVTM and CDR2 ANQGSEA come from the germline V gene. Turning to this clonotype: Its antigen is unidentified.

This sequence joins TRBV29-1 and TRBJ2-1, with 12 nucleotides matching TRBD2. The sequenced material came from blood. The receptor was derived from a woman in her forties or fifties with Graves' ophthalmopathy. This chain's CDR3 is CSVEGASGRVHEQFF. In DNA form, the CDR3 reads TGCAGCGTTGAAGGGGCTAGCGGGAGGGTCCATGAGCAGTTCTTC.